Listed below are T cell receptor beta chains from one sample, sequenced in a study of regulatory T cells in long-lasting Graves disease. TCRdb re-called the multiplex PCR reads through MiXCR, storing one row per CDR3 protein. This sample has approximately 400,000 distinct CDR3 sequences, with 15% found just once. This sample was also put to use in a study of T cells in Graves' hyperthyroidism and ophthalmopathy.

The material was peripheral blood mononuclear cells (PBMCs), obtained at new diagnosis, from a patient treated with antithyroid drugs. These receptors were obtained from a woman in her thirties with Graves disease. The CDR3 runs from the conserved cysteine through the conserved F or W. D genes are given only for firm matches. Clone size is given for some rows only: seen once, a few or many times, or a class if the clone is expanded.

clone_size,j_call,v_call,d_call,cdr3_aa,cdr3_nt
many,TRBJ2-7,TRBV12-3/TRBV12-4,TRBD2,CASSTGLAGGPSYEQYF,TGTGCCAGCAGTACCGGACTAGCGGGAGGGCCGTCCTACGAGCAGTACTTC
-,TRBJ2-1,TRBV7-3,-,CASSLTLGGNEQFF,TGTGCCAGCAGCTTAACTCTAGGCGGCAATGAGCAGTTCTTC
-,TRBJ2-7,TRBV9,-,CASSVGGIGDYEQYF,TGTGCCAGCAGCGTAGGTGGGATCGGAGACTACGAGCAGTACTTC
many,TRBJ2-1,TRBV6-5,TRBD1,CASSYGQGKEQFF,TGTGCCAGCAGTTACGGACAGGGTAAGGAGCAGTTCTTC
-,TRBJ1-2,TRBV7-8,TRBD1,CASSLEGTGGIYGYTF,TGTGCCAGCAGCTTGGAAGGGACAGGGGGTATCTATGGCTACACCTTC
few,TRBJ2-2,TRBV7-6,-,CASSLGSSNTGELFF,TGTGCCAGCAGCCTCGGTAGTTCGAACACCGGGGAGCTGTTTTTT
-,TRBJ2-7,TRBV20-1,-,CSAPQPEQYF,TGCAGTGCTCCCCAGCCCGAGCAGTACTTC
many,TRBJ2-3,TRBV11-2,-,CASSDHKHGFFTDTQYF,TGTGCCAGCAGCGACCATAAACATGGGTTTTTCACAGATACGCAGTATTTT
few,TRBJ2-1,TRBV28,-,CASSSGGLNNEQFF,TGTGCCAGCAGTTCCGGAGGCCTAAACAATGAGCAGTTCTTC
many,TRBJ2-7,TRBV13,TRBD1,CASSLRQGAGEQYF,TGTGCCAGCAGCTTACGGCAGGGGGCGGGTGAGCAGTACTTC
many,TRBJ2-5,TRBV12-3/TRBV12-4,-,CASAPGLGYQETQYF,TGTGCCAGCGCCCCGGGACTGGGGTACCAAGAGACCCAGTACTTC
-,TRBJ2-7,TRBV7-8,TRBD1,CASSLVRDRGNSYEQYF,TGTGCCAGCAGCTTAGTCCGGGACAGGGGGAACTCCTACGAGCAGTACTTC
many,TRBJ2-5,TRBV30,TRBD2,CAWSVTSGSWETQYF,TGTGCCTGGAGTGTGACTAGCGGGAGTTGGGAGACCCAGTACTTC
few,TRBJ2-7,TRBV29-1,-,CSVEVWQATSYEQYF,TGCAGCGTTGAAGTGTGGCAGGCAACCTCCTACGAGCAGTACTTC
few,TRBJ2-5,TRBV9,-,CASSAQGNPETQYF,TGTGCCAGCAGCGCCCAGGGTAACCCAGAGACCCAGTACTTC
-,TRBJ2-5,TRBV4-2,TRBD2,CASSQGEGTKETQYF,TGTGCCAGCAGCCAAGGGGAGGGAACCAAAGAGACCCAGTACTTC
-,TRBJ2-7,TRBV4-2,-,CASSQGQAENYEQYF,TGTGCCAGCAGCCAAGGACAGGCGGAGAACTACGAGCAGTACTTC
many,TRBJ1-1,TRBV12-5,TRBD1,CASGLVQGTAFF,TGTGCTAGTGGTTTGGTACAGGGGACGGCTTTCTTT
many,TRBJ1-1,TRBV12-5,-,CASGGLQEAFF,TGTGCTAGTGGTGGACTACAAGAAGCTTTCTTT
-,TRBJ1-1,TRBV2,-,CASSEGGDTEAFF,TGTGCCAGCAGTGAAGGGGGGGACACTGAAGCTTTCTTT
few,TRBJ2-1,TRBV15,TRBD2,CATTPGTSSYNEQFF,TGTGCCACTACCCCCGGGACTAGCTCCTACAATGAGCAGTTCTTC
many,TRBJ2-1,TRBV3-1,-,CASSQVSSRNEQFF,TGTGCCAGCAGCCAAGTTTCGAGCCGCAATGAGCAGTTCTTC
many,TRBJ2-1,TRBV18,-,CASSPWGLNEQFF,TGTGCCAGCTCCCCCTGGGGCCTCAATGAGCAGTTCTTC
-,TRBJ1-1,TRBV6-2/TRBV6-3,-,CASSFTHTEAFF,TGTGCCAGCAGTTTTACGCACACTGAAGCTTTCTTT
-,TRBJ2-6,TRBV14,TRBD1,CASRRTGGLSGANVLTF,TGTGCCAGCAGACGAACAGGGGGGCTTTCTGGGGCCAACGTCCTGACTTTC
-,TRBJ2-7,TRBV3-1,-,CASSPTGRAYEQYF,TGTGCCAGCAGCCCGACGGGACGAGCTTACGAGCAGTACTTC
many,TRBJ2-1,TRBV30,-,CAWRVIGNSYNEQFF,TGTGCCTGGAGGGTCATCGGAAACTCCTACAATGAGCAGTTCTTC
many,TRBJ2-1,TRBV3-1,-,CASSQLDSYNEQFF,TGTGCCAGCAGCCAACTCGACAGCTACAATGAGCAGTTCTTC
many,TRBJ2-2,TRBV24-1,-,CATSDLKGGGMTGELFF,TGTGCCACCAGTGATCTTAAGGGAGGAGGGATGACCGGGGAGCTGTTTTTT
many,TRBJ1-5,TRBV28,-,CASSLVLRALNQPQHF,TGTGCCAGCAGTTTAGTCTTAAGGGCTCTAAATCAGCCCCAGCATTTT
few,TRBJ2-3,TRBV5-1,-,CASPPSIGRLWSTDTQYF,TGCGCCAGCCCGCCGTCGATCGGCAGGCTATGGAGCACAGATACGCAGTATTTT
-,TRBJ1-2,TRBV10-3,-,CASSDRYGGYTF,TGTGCCAGCAGTGACCGATATGGTGGCTACACCTTC
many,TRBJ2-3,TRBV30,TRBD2,CAWDRLAGLDTQYF,TGTGCCTGGGATCGACTAGCGGGACTGGATACGCAGTATTTT
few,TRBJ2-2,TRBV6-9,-,CASSYSGATNTGELFF,TGTGCCAGCAGTTACTCCGGGGCCACGAACACCGGGGAGCTGTTTTTT
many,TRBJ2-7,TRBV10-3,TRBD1,CASRTGQGSYEQYF,TGTGCTTCACGAACCGGACAGGGGTCCTACGAGCAGTACTTC